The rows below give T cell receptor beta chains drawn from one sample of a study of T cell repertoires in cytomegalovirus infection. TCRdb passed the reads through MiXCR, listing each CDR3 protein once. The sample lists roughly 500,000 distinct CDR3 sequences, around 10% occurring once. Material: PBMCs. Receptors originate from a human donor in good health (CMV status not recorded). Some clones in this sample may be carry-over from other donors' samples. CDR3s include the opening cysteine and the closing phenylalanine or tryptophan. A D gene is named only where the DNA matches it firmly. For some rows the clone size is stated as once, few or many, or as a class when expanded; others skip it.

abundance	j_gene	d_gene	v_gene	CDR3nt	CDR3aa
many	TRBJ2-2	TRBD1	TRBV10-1	TGTGCCAGCAGACAGGGTTACACCGGGGAGCTGTTTTTT	CASRQGYTGELFF
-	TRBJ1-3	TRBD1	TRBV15	TGTGCCACCAGCAGCAGGACAGGCTCTGGAAACACCATATATTTT	CATSSRTGSGNTIYF
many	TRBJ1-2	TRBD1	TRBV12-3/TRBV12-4	TGTGCCAGCAGTTTCGGACAGGGGTATTATGGCTACACCTTC	CASSFGQGYYGYTF
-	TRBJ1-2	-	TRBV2	TGTGCCAGCAGTGAGGAATGGCCAGGCTACACCTTC	CASSEEWPGYTF
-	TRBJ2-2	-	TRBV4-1	TGCGCCAGCAGCCAAGATCCCCGGAGGGTCGACACCGGGGAGCTGTTTTTT	CASSQDPRRVDTGELFF
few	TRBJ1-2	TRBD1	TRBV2	TGTGCCAGCAGTGAAGCGCTCAGGACAGGGGGCATAAATGGCTACACCTTC	CASSEALRTGGINGYTF
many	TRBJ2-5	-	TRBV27	TGTGCCAGCAGTTTATCGCGGGGGCCCCAAGAGACCCAGTACTTC	CASSLSRGPQETQYF
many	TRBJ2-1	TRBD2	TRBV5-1	TGCGCCAGCAGCTTGCTAGCGGGGGATCCGAGCTCCTACAATGAGCAGTTCTTC	CASSLLAGDPSSYNEQFF
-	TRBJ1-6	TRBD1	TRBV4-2	TGTGCCAGCAGCCAAGATTTGACAGGGGGTGATTCACCCCTCCACTTT	CASSQDLTGGDSPLHF
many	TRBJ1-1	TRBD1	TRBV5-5	TGTGCCAGCAGCTACCGGGACAGGAAACCTGAAGCTTTCTTT	CASSYRDRKPEAFF
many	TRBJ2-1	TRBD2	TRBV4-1	TGCGCCTCCGGGGGGGGGTGGGATGAGCAGTTCTTC	CASGGGWDEQFF